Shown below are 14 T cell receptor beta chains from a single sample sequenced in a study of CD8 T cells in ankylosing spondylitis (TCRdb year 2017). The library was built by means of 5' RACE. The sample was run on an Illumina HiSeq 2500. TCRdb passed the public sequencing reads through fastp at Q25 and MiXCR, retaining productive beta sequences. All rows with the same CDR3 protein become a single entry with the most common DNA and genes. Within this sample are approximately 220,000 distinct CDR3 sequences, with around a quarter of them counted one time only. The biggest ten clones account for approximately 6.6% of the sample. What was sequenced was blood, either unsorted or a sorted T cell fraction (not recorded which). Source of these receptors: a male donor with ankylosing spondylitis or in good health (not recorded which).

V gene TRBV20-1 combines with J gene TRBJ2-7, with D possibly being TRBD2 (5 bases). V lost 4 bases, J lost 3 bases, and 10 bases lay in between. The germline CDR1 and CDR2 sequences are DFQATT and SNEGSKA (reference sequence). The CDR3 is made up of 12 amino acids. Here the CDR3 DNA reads TGCAGTGCTATATCGGGAAACTACGAGCAGTACTTC. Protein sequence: CSAISGNYEQYF.

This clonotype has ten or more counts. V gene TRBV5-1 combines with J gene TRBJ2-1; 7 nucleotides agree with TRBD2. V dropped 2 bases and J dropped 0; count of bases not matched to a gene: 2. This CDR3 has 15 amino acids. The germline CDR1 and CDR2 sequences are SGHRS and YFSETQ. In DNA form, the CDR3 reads TGCGCCAGCAGCTTTAGCGGGCCCTCCTACAATGAGCAGTTCTTC. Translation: CASSFSGPSYNEQFF.

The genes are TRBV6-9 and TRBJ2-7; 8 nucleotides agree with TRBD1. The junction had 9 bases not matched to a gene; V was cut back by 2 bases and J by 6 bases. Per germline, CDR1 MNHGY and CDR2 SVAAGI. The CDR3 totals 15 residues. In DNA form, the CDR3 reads TGTGCCAGCAGTTATGGACAGGGCCGGCCTCTCGAGCAGTACTTC. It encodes CASSYGQGRPLEQYF.

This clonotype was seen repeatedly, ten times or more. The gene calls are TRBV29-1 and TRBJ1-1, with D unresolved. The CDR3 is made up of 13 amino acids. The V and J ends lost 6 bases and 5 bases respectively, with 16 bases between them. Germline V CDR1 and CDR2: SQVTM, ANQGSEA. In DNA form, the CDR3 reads TGCAGCGTCGAAAGGGTCCTCAGGACTGAAGCTTTCTTT. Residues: CSVERVLRTEAFF.

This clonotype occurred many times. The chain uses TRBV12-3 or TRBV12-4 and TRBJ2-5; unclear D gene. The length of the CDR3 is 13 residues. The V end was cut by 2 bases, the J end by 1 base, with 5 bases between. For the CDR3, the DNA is TGTGCCAGCAGTTTAAAGCGCCAAGAGACCCAGTACTTC. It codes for CASSLKRQETQYF.

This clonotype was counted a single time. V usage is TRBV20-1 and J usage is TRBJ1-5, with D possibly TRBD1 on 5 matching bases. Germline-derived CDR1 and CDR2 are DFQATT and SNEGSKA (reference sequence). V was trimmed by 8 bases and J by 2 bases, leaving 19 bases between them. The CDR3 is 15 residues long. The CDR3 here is CSPDTSTGGNQPQHF. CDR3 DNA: TGCAGTCCTGACACCTCAACAGGTGGCAATCAGCCCCAGCATTTT.

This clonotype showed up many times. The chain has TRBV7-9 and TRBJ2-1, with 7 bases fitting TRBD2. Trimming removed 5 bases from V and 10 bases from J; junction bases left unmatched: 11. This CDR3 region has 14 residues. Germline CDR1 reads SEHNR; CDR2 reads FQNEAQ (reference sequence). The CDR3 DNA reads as TGTGCCAGCAGCCCCGGGAGGACGGAGTGGGAGCAGTTCTTC. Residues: CASSPGRTEWEQFF.

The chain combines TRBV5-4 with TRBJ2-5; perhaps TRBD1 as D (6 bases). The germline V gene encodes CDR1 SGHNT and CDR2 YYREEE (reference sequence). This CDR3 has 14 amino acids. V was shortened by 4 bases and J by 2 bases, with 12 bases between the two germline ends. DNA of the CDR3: TGTGCCAGCAGCATCGACAGGATTCAAGAGACCCAGTACTTC. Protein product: CASSIDRIQETQYF.

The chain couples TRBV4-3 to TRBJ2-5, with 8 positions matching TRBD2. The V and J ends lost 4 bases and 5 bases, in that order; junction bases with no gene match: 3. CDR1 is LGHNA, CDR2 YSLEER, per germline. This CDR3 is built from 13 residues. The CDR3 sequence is CASSRKREETQYF. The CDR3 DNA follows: TGCGCCAGCAGCCGAAAGCGGGAGGAGACCCAGTACTTC.

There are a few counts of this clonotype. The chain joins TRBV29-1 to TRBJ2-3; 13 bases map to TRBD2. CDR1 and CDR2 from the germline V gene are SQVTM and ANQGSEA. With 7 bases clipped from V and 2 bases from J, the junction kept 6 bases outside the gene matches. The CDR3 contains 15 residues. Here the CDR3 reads CSAGLAGDPTDTQYF. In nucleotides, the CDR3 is TGCAGCGCCGGACTAGCGGGGGACCCCACAGATACGCAGTATTTT.

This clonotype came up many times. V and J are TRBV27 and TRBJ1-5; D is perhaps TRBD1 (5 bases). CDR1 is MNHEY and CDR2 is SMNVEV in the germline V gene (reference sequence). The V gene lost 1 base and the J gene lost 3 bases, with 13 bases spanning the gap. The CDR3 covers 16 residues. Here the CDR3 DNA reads TGTGCCAGCAGTTTATTGGGGACCCAGTTCAATCAGCCCCAGCATTTT. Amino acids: CASSLLGTQFNQPQHF.

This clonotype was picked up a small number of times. CDR3 nucleotides: TGTGCCAGCAGCCAAACAGGGGCCGCGAACACCGGGGAGCTGTTTTTT. Translation gives CASSQTGAANTGELFF. The chain employs TRBV3-1 and TRBJ2-2; 7 bases line up with TRBD1. In germline, CDR1 is LGHDT, CDR2 YNNKEL (reference sequence). The ends lost 2 bases at V and 0 bases at J; junction bases unmatched: 3. This CDR3 is built from 16 residues.

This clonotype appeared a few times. The CDR3 DNA is TGTGCCAGCAGGCCCCCGGGACACCAGGGCAAAAACATTCAGTACTTC. It encodes CASRPPGHQGKNIQYF. The V call is TRBV12-3 or TRBV12-4, the J call TRBJ2-4; tentative D call: TRBD1 (6 bases). V shed 6 bases and J shed 3 bases, with 18 bases lying between them. This CDR3 comprises 16 residues.

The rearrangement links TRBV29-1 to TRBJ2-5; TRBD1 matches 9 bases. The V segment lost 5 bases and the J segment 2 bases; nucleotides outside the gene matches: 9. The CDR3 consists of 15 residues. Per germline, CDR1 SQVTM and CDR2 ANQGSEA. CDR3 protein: CSVLKGTGQQETQYF. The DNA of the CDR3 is TGCAGCGTTCTCAAGGGGACAGGGCAGCAAGAGACCCAGTACTTC.